A single sample gave rise to the 24 T cell receptor beta chains below, sequenced in a study of T cells in localized non-small cell lung cancer. Clones were read by immunoSEQ multiplex PCR, and TCRdb kept only the in-frame ones, dropping some. The sample includes approximately 24,000 clones, around 86% of them seen just once. The sample here was peripheral blood, taken before any cancer treatment. The receptor set was obtained from a man between 40 and 75 years old with stage I squamous cell lung carcinoma.

This clone has just one count. The chain employs TRBV5-1 and TRBJ2-3, with D hard to call. The V end lost 0 bases, the J end lost 5 bases, and 4 bases lay between the germline ends. Germline V gene sequence: CDR1 SGHRS, CDR2 YFSETQ. This CDR3 comprises 12 residues. The CDR3 bases are TGCGCCAGCAGCTTGGGCGAAGATACGCAGTATTTT. Its protein is CASSLGEDTQYF. Drawing the rest from reference TRBV5-1 and TRBJ2-3, the complete variable domain is KAGVTQTPRYLIKTRGQQVTLSCSPISGHRSVSWYQQTPGQGLQFLFEYFSETQRNKGNFPGRFSGRQFSNSRSEMNVSTLELGDSALYLCASSLGEDTQYFGPGTRLTVL.

This rearrangement joins TRBV7-2 to TRBJ1-5; TRBD1 might be the D (6 bases). Germline V gene lookup returns CDR1 SGHTA and CDR2 FQGNSA. CDR3 length: 15 amino acids. Trimming took off 2 bases at V and 7 bases at J, with 15 bases between the two ends. The CDR3 DNA is TGTGCCAGCAGCTTAAGTTGGATCCAGGGGCAGCCCCAGCATTTT. Translating it yields CASSLSWIQGQPQHF. Full variable domain (missing parts from reference TRBV7-2 and TRBJ1-5): GAGVSQSPSNKVTEKGKDVELRCDPISGHTALYWYRQSLGQGLEFLIYFQGNSAPDKSGLPSDRFSAERTGGSVSTLTIQRTQQEDSAVYLCASSLSWIQGQPQHFGDGTRLSIL.

This clone appeared a single time. This sequence joins TRBV9 and TRBJ2-3, with 10 bases lining up with TRBD2. There are 17 residues in the CDR3. Germline loops: CDR1 SGDLS, CDR2 YYNGEE. The trim removed 4 bases at V and 5 bases at J, leaving 13 bases unmatched. CDR3 coding DNA: TGTGCCAGCAGCCTCCCCAGGGGAGCGGGGGGGGGAGATACGCAGTATTTT. It specifies CASSLPRGAGGGDTQYF.

This chain connects TRBV5-8 to TRBJ2-7, with D unclear. Per germline, CDR1 SGHTS and CDR2 YDEGEE. Between the trimmed V and J ends, which lost 4 bases and 2 bases, there was a span of 4 bases. The CDR3 length is 11 residues. CDR3 DNA sequence: TGTGCCAGCAGCAACACCTACGAGCAGTACTTC. Its protein is CASSNTYEQYF.

As DNA, the CDR3 is TGTGCCAGTACCTCGTTGGGGGGGACAGGGCAGAACAATGAGCAGTTCTTC. Translated, it gives CASTSLGGTGQNNEQFF. The chain employs TRBV19 and TRBJ2-1, with 9 bases lining up with TRBD1. The CDR3 is 17 amino acids. With 7 bases clipped from V and 5 bases from J, the junction kept 15 bases outside the gene matches. Looked up from germline, CDR1 is LNHDA and CDR2 is SQIVND (reference sequence).

J is TRBJ2-1 and V is TRBV7-9; D might be TRBD1 (6 bases). V was clipped by 1 base and J by 4 bases, with 8 bases between them. CDR3 size: 14 residues. Per germline, CDR1 SEHNR and CDR2 FQNEAQ (reference sequence). Here the CDR3 reads CASSLETGYNEQFF. Written as DNA, the CDR3 is TGTGCCAGCAGCTTAGAGACAGGTTACAATGAGCAGTTCTTC.

A few counts support this clone. This chain uses TRBV4-2 with TRBJ1-6; 9 bases map to TRBD1. The germline V gene has CDR1 LGHNA and CDR2 YNFKEQ. This CDR3 spans 16 amino acids. V lost 1 base, J lost 6 bases, and 4 bases stayed unmatched. The CDR3 sequence: CASSQGLGQGNSPLHF. CDR3 nucleotides: TGTGCCAGCAGCCAAGGTCTGGGACAGGGTAATTCACCCCTCCACTTT.

This chain links TRBV10-3 with TRBJ1-1; D is uncertain. This CDR3 is built from 14 residues. The ends were cut back, 7 bases at V and 1 base at J, with 13 bases in the middle. CDR1 is ENHRY, CDR2 SYGVKD, per germline. CDR3 region: CAIMERETNTEAFF. The CDR3 DNA sequence: TGTGCCATCATGGAGCGTGAAACGAACACTGAAGCTTTCTTT.

The rearrangement joins TRBV7-2 to TRBJ2-5; TRBD1 aligns across 12 bases. The CDR3 loop spans 15 amino acids. Looked up from germline, CDR1 is SGHTA and CDR2 is FQGNSA. The J segment lost 5 bases and the V segment lost 4 bases, leaving 5 bases of the junction unmatched. The CDR3 DNA reads TGTGCCAGCAGCTCCGGGACAGGGGGCGTGGAGACCCAGTACTTC. This codes for CASSSGTGGVETQYF.

This sequence joins TRBV12-2 and TRBJ1-5; TRBD1, as called in the table, went unchecked against the DNA. TRBV12-2 is assigned pseudogene status. The CDR3 totals 11 residues. The CDR3 protein is CASLHNQPQHF. The CDR3 DNA sequence: TGTGCAAGTCTCCACAATCAGCCCCAGCATTTT.

This clone has just one count. V usage is TRBV9 and J usage is TRBJ2-3, with TRBD1 matching over 9 bases. V trimming: 0 bases; J trimming: 2 bases; junction bases outside the gene matches: 13. The germline gives CDR1 SGDLS, CDR2 YYNGEE. The length of the CDR3 is 19 residues. The CDR3: CASSVGVRATGGNTDTQYF. CDR3 in DNA: TGTGCCAGCAGCGTAGGGGTTAGGGCCACAGGGGGCAACACAGATACGCAGTATTTT. The variable domain in full, completed from reference TRBV9 and TRBJ2-3, reads DSGVTQTPKHLITATGQRVTLRCSPRSGDLSVYWYQQSLDQGLQFLIQYYNGEERAKGNILERFSAQQFPDLHSELNLSSLELGDSALYFCASSVGVRATGGNTDTQYFGPGTRLTVL.

The rearrangement uses TRBV2 and TRBJ1-1; unclear D gene. Germline V gene sequence: CDR1 SNHLY, CDR2 FYNNEI. V was clipped by 5 bases and J by 0 bases, with 13 bases between them. CDR3 length equals 15 residues. The CDR3 loop is CASSRESSMNTEAFF. DNA for the CDR3: TGTGCCAGCAGTCGGGAGTCATCCATGAACACTGAAGCTTTCTTT.

The sample holds one count of this clone. J is TRBJ2-7 and V is TRBV7-9; unclear D gene. The germline V gene encodes CDR1 SEHNR and CDR2 FQNEAQ (reference sequence). The CDR3 loop spans 12 amino acids. V lost 5 bases to trimming and J lost 11 bases, with 16 bases between them. Here the CDR3 DNA reads TGTGCCAGCAGCGCCGACCTCCGCCCCAAGTACTTC. The encoded protein is CASSADLRPKYF.

This chain links TRBV4-1 with TRBJ2-7; possible D gene TRBD2, 5 bases. This CDR3 contains 15 residues. The germline V and J ends were trimmed by 0 bases and 7 bases, with 16 bases remaining between them. Germline CDR1 and CDR2: MGHRA and YSYEKL. CDR3 DNA sequence: TGCGCCAGCAGCCAAGATGTCGGAGAGGGTAGAGAGCAGTACTTC. Amino acid sequence: CASSQDVGEGREQYF.

The rearrangement uses TRBV7-2 and TRBJ2-7; 11 bases match TRBD1. Per the germline V gene, CDR1 is SGHTA and CDR2 is FQGNSA. The junction had 9 bases not matched to a gene; V was cut back by 5 bases and J by 3 bases. The length of the CDR3 is 16 residues. The CDR3 region has the DNA TGTGCCAGCAGCACAGGCGGACAGGGGGCCAACTACGAGCAGTACTTC. Encoded protein: CASSTGGQGANYEQYF.

The chain uses TRBV6-5 and TRBJ1-6, with 10 bases fitting TRBD1. This CDR3 has 13 amino acids. The J segment lost 9 bases and the V segment lost 8 bases, leaving 4 bases of the junction unmatched. The germline V gene encodes CDR1 MNHEY and CDR2 SVGAGI. CDR3 DNA sequence: TGTGCCAGCCGGGACAGGGGTAGTTCACCCCTCCACTTT. It translates to CASRDRGSSPLHF.

J is TRBJ2-2 and V is TRBV11-3; D remains ambiguous. This CDR3 has 14 residues. Germline values: CDR1 SGHNT, CDR2 YENEEA. V was cut by 0 bases and J by 1 base, with 3 bases left in between. The CDR3 DNA sequence: TGTGCCAGCAGCTTAGAAGGGAACACCGGGGAGCTGTTTTTT. It yields the protein CASSLEGNTGELFF. The entire variable domain, with the rest obtained from reference TRBV11-3 and TRBJ2-2, is as follows: EAGVVQSPRYKIIEKKQPVAFWCNPISGHNTLYWYLQNLGQGPELLIRYENEEAVDDSQLPKDRFSAERLKGVDSTLKIQPAELGDSAVYLCASSLEGNTGELFFGEGSRLTVL.

The chain uses TRBV2 and TRBJ2-7; D is perhaps TRBD2 (6 bases). CDR3 length: 14 residues. The germline gives CDR1 SNHLY, CDR2 FYNNEI. Trimming cost V 6 bases and J 5 bases, with 17 bases left between them. For the CDR3, the DNA is TGTGCCAGCAGCGGGAGCCGATCTGGTAACGAGCAGTACTTC. This translates into CASSGSRSGNEQYF.

This clone was seen more than once but under ten times. V usage is TRBV5-8 and J usage is TRBJ2-2, with D perhaps matching TRBD2 (5 bases). The CDR3 consists of 14 residues. Trimming removed 1 base at V and 4 bases at J, with 8 bases between. Germline V lookup: CDR1 SGHTS, CDR2 YDEGEE. CDR3 sequence: CASSLLRGTGELFF. The CDR3, as DNA: TGTGCCAGCAGCTTGCTTCGGGGCACCGGGGAGCTGTTTTTT.

The chain is built from TRBV7-9 and TRBJ2-5, with D possibly being TRBD1 (8 bases). The CDR3 is made up of 14 amino acids. Germline assignment: CDR1 SEHNR and CDR2 FQNEAQ (reference sequence). Trimming removed 5 bases at V and 5 bases at J, with 15 bases between. The CDR3 DNA is TGTGCCAGCAGCCGGACAGGGAGGGCGGAGACCCAGTACTTC. Its translation is CASSRTGRAETQYF.

This chain uses TRBV7-9 with TRBJ2-3, with 11 bases aligning to TRBD2. Germline V CDR1 and CDR2: SEHNR, FQNEAQ (reference sequence). CDR3 length: 17 residues. Trimming removed 5 bases from V and 0 bases from J; junction bases left unmatched: 7. CDR3 nucleotides: TGTGCCAGCAGCCCATTCCTAGCGGGGGGAAGCACAGATACGCAGTATTTT. It is translated as CASSPFLAGGSTDTQYF.

The rearrangement joins TRBV6-6 to TRBJ1-3; D is undetermined. Trimming pared 6 bases from V and 4 bases from J, leaving 10 bases between. Germline values: CDR1 MNHNY, CDR2 SVGAGI (reference sequence). The CDR3 runs to 13 residues. CDR3: CASRYSQGNTIYF. The CDR3 nucleotides are TGTGCCAGCAGATATTCACAGGGAAACACCATATATTTT.

The rearrangement uses TRBV2 and TRBJ2-6, with TRBD1 matching over 8 bases. J gave up 0 bases and V 9 bases, and 4 bases lay outside the gene matches. This CDR3 spans 15 amino acids. The V gene's germline CDR1 is SNHLY and CDR2 FYNNEI. For the CDR3, the DNA is TGTGCCAGTACGACAGGGGTCTCTGGGGCCAACGTCCTGACTTTC. Translation gives CASTTGVSGANVLTF.

The J gene is TRBJ2-5, the V gene TRBV5-4, with D perhaps TRBD2 (5 bases). The V gene lost 0 bases and the J gene lost 2 bases, with 8 bases spanning the gap. Germline V gene data show CDR1 as SGHNT and CDR2 as YYREEE (reference sequence). CDR3 length: 14 residues. CDR3 protein: CASSLAGVQETQYF. The DNA of the CDR3 is TGTGCCAGCAGCTTGGCCGGGGTTCAAGAGACCCAGTACTTC.